Following are 23 T cell receptor beta chains from one sample sequenced in a study of beta chain features in type 1 diabetes. Whole-study results and caveats: A moderate, significant TCRB CDR3 shortening appeared in type 1 diabetes across four CD4+ subsets.

The whole isolated RNA underwent reverse transcription, so sequencing captured expressed TCRB transcripts. Produced via immunoSEQ multiplex PCR; TCRdb's table is partial and in-frame only. The table has hundreds of thousands of clones, about a tenth seen once. Their specific antigens are unknown. The sample was central memory CD4+ T cells from blood. Receptor source: a man aged 25-45 years with type 1 diabetes.

J is TRBJ2-6 and V is TRBV30, with 9 bases that match TRBD1. The CDR3 runs to 14 residues. The germline V gene has CDR1 GTSNPN and CDR2 SVGIG (reference sequence). V lost 5 bases, J lost 1 base, and 0 bases stayed unmatched. The CDR3 sequence is CAWGQGSGANVLTF. Here the CDR3 DNA reads TGTGCCTGGGGACAGGGGTCTGGGGCCAACGTCCTGACTTTC.

This clone was seen only a few times. The chain recombines TRBV11-2 with TRBJ1-5; no firm D call. Germline lookup yields CDR1 SGHAT and CDR2 FQNNGV. Trimming took off 4 bases at V and 3 bases at J, with 13 bases between the two ends. CDR3 length: 15 amino acids. The chain's CDR3 is CASSSYLGSNQPQHF. CDR3 bases: TGTGCCAGCAGCTCATATTTAGGTTCCAATCAGCCCCAGCATTTT.

This clone was observed a few times. The chain couples TRBV29-1 to TRBJ1-6; D is possibly TRBD1 (5 bases). Trimming cost V 6 bases and J 10 bases, with 19 bases left between them. The CDR3 consists of 14 residues. Germline V lookup: CDR1 SQVTM, CDR2 ANQGSEA. The CDR3 DNA reads as TGCAGCGTCGCGGAAGGGGCAATGTTATCACCCCTCCACTTT. Translation: CSVAEGAMLSPLHF.

At least ten counts were recorded for this clone. This chain joins TRBV7-2 and TRBJ2-5; 11 nucleotides line up with TRBD2. CDR1 and CDR2 (germline): SGHTA, FQGNSA. The CDR3 is 14 amino acids. V was pared by 1 base and J by 5 bases, with 0 bases of the junction left unmatched. This CDR3 reads CASSLGLAGETQYF. The CDR3 coding sequence is TGTGCCAGCAGCTTAGGACTAGCGGGGGAGACCCAGTACTTC.

The rearrangement links TRBV4-3 to TRBJ2-6; TRBD1 matches 9 bases. Germline V gene sequence: CDR1 LGHNA, CDR2 YSLEER. J was trimmed by 6 bases and V by 4 bases; bases with no gene match: 4. The length of the CDR3 is 15 residues. This CDR3 is CASSPRTGEANVLTF. For the CDR3, the DNA is TGCGCCAGCAGCCCACGGACAGGGGAGGCCAACGTCCTGACTTTC.

V and J are TRBV5-1 and TRBJ2-1; D gene uncertain. This CDR3 contains 14 residues. Germline CDR1 and CDR2: SGHRS and YFSETQ. Trimming left V 6 bases short and J 4 bases short, with 14 bases between. The CDR3 DNA sequence: TGCGCCAGCAACTTTAACACTGAGTACAATGAGCAGTTCTTC. It yields the protein CASNFNTEYNEQFF. Complete variable domain (other parts from reference TRBV5-1 and TRBJ2-1): KAGVTQTPRYLIKTRGQQVTLSCSPISGHRSVSWYQQTPGQGLQFLFEYFSETQRNKGNFPGRFSGRQFSNSRSEMNVSTLELGDSALYLCASNFNTEYNEQFFGPGTRLTVL.

V usage is TRBV19 and J usage is TRBJ1-2; 8 nucleotides agree with TRBD1. The ends lost 3 bases at V and 4 bases at J; junction bases unmatched: 10. Germline values: CDR1 LNHDA, CDR2 SQIVND (reference sequence). CDR3 size: 16 residues. The CDR3 DNA is TGTGCCAGTAGTATGGAGACAGGGGTTTCATCCTATGGCTACACCTTC. Translated, it gives CASSMETGVSSYGYTF.

This chain connects TRBV27 to TRBJ1-1; a possible D gene is TRBD1 (6 bases). The CDR3 length is 15 residues. The V gene lost 5 bases and the J gene lost 4 bases, with 17 bases spanning the gap. The V gene's germline CDR1 is MNHEY and CDR2 SMNVEV (reference sequence). CDR3 nucleotide sequence: TGTGCCAGCAGTCCGTGGGGCAGGGGAGGCACTGAAGCTTTCTTT. The encoded protein is CASSPWGRGGTEAFF.

The sample holds a few counts of this clone. This chain uses TRBV5-4 with TRBJ1-2; 10 nucleotides agree with TRBD1. The J segment lost 7 bases and the V segment lost 4 bases, leaving 13 bases of the junction unmatched. This CDR3 region has 16 residues. CDR1 SGHNT and CDR2 YYREEE come from the germline V gene (reference sequence). The CDR3 protein is CASSQVSPDRGPGYTF. The CDR3 nucleotides read TGTGCCAGCAGCCAAGTTTCACCAGACAGGGGGCCTGGCTACACCTTC.

This clone turned up a few times. The CDR3 protein is CASSLALTSTDTQYF. As DNA, the CDR3 is TGTGCCAGCAGCCTAGCTTTGACTAGCACAGATACGCAGTATTTT. V is TRBV5-4 and J is TRBJ2-3, with a possible D match to TRBD2 (5 bases). This CDR3 is built from 15 residues. Germline lookup yields CDR1 SGHNT and CDR2 YYREEE (reference sequence). Trimming cost V 4 bases and J 0 bases, with 12 bases left between them.

The chain has TRBV6-6 and TRBJ1-1; 11 positions agree with TRBD1. V was clipped by 6 bases and J by 6 bases; unmatched bases: 3. CDR1 is MNHNY, CDR2 SVGAGI, per germline (reference sequence). The CDR3 spans 13 residues. CDR3 residues: CASSGQGASEAFF. Here the CDR3 DNA reads TGTGCCAGCAGCGGACAGGGGGCCTCTGAAGCTTTCTTT.

This clone turned up a few times. The CDR3 sequence: CAWSVSLTGDLNTEAFF. The CDR3 DNA follows: TGTGCCTGGAGTGTGTCGCTTACAGGGGATCTGAACACTGAAGCTTTCTTT. The V and J genes are TRBV30 and TRBJ1-1, with TRBD1 matching over 7 bases. CDR3 length equals 17 residues. The V gene end was trimmed by 0 bases and the J gene end by 0 bases; junction bases not matched to a gene: 10. Germline assignment: CDR1 GTSNPN and CDR2 SVGIG (reference sequence).

This rearrangement joins TRBV7-2 to TRBJ1-1, with TRBD1 matching over 7 bases. J lost 4 bases, V lost 0 bases, and 5 bases had no gene match. Per the germline V gene, CDR1 is SGHTA and CDR2 is FQGNSA. This CDR3 has 15 residues. The CDR3 DNA reads as TGTGCCAGCAGCTTAGCGGCAGGGGGTGGCACTGAAGCTTTCTTT. This encodes CASSLAAGGGTEAFF. Drawing the rest from reference TRBV7-2 and TRBJ1-1, the complete variable domain is GAGVSQSPSNKVTEKGKDVELRCDPISGHTALYWYRQSLGQGLEFLIYFQGNSAPDKSGLPSDRFSAERTGGSVSTLTIQRTQQEDSAVYLCASSLAAGGGTEAFFGQGTRLTVV.

In its sample, this clone was seen a few times. The gene calls are TRBV30 and TRBJ2-2; D is unclear. Germline CDR1 reads GTSNPN; CDR2 reads SVGIG (reference sequence). The CDR3 has 14 residues. V was trimmed by 5 bases and J by 1 base, leaving 11 bases between them. The CDR3 reads CAWALILNTGELFF. The DNA of the CDR3 is TGTGCCTGGGCCCTTATCCTGAACACCGGGGAGCTGTTTTTT. The full variable domain, rest sourced from reference TRBV30 and TRBJ2-2, is SQTIHQWPATLVQPVGSPLSLECTVEGTSNPNLYWYRQAAGRGLQLLFYSVGIGQISSEVPQNLSASRPQDRQFILSSKKLLLSDSGFYLCAWALILNTGELFFGEGSRLTVL.

This clone has just a few counts. The chain combines TRBV10-3 with TRBJ2-3, with TRBD1 matching over 8 bases. This CDR3 spans 17 amino acids. The trim removed 0 bases at V and 5 bases at J, leaving 10 bases unmatched. The germline gives CDR1 ENHRY, CDR2 SYGVKD. Written as DNA, the CDR3 is TGTGCCATCAGTGAGTCATTTGGACAGGGTCGTGGAGATACGCAGTATTTT. Translated: CAISESFGQGRGDTQYF.

The V gene is TRBV19, the J gene TRBJ2-3; TRBD2 aligns across 14 bases. Per the germline V gene, CDR1 is LNHDA and CDR2 is SQIVND (reference sequence). The CDR3 is made up of 17 amino acids. Trimming at V came to 3 bases and at J to 4 bases, leaving 6 bases not matched to a gene. The CDR3, as DNA: TGTGCCAGTAGTATCCGGGGACTAGCGGGGGCAGCAGATACGCAGTATTTT. This gives the protein CASSIRGLAGAADTQYF.

This clone showed up many times. The V gene is TRBV21-1, the J gene TRBJ2-3. TRBV21-1 is termed a pseudogene. The CDR3 contains 12 residues. CDR3 region: CASSKVADTQYF. The CDR3 nucleotides are TGTGCCAGCAGCAAGGTGGCAGATACGCAGTATTTT.

A word on this clone: A read error may be the cause here, since a much bigger clone is one base away. Other DNA sequences in the sample encode the same CDR3. The V call is TRBV28, the J call TRBJ2-5; no firm D call. There are 10 residues in the CDR3. Germline V gene sequence: CDR1 MDHEN, CDR2 SYDVKM. Between the trimmed V and J ends, which lost 3 bases and 5 bases, there was a span of 1 base. CDR3 in DNA: TGTGCCAGCAGTTTGGAGACCCAGTACTTC. It encodes CASSLETQYF.

This clone was found a few times. This chain links TRBV7-2 with TRBJ1-5, with unresolved D. Trimming removed 2 bases from V and 10 bases from J, with 12 bases in between. Germline V gives CDR1 SGHTA, CDR2 FQGNSA. The CDR3 has 13 amino acids. CDR3 loop: CASSLLRAEPQHF. Here the CDR3 DNA reads TGTGCCAGCAGCTTATTGAGGGCGGAACCCCAGCATTTT.

This clone was seen only a few times. The rearrangement uses TRBV28 and TRBJ1-1, with 8 nucleotides matching TRBD1. Germline V lookup: CDR1 MDHEN, CDR2 SYDVKM. The CDR3 covers 14 residues. Losses at the gene ends were 5 bases for V and 2 bases for J; bases not matched to a gene: 4. CDR3 DNA: TGTGCCAGCAGTGAGGGACAGGATAACACTGAAGCTTTCTTT. As protein: CASSEGQDNTEAFF. Full variable domain (outside the CDR3, taken from reference TRBV28 and TRBJ1-1): DVKVTQSSRYLVKRTGEKVFLECVQDMDHENMFWYRQDPGLGLRLIYFSYDVKMKEKGDIPEGYSVSREKKERFSLILESASTNQTSMYLCASSEGQDNTEAFFGQGTRLTVV.

This clone has a handful of counts. The V gene is TRBV2, the J gene TRBJ1-2, with 9 positions matching TRBD1. The V segment lost 3 bases and the J segment 8 bases; nucleotides outside the gene matches: 4. The CDR3 is made up of 13 amino acids. Germline CDR1 reads SNHLY; CDR2 reads FYNNEI. The CDR3 DNA reads as TGTGCCAGCAGTGAGGACAGGGGCTGGGGCTACACCTTC. This codes for CASSEDRGWGYTF.

There are a few counts of this clone. DNA of the CDR3: TGTGCCAGCAGCCCGGGACAGCTCCTGGTTATACCGTTCTTC. Protein: CASSPGQLLVIPFF. The chain is built from TRBV28 and TRBJ2-1, with TRBD1 matching 7 bases. The CDR3 consists of 14 residues. V dropped 6 bases and J dropped 15; count of bases not matched to a gene: 17. CDR1 MDHEN and CDR2 SYDVKM come from the germline V gene.

On this clone itself: A much bigger clone sits one base away, suggesting this may be a read error. The identical CDR3 is also encoded by other nucleotide sequences in the sample. The chain is built from TRBV14 and TRBJ2-3; D is unclear. Per germline, CDR1 SGHDN and CDR2 FVKESK. This CDR3 spans 13 amino acids. Here the CDR3 reads CASSQNGGDTQYF. CDR3 in DNA: TGCGCCAGCAGCCAGAACGGCGGAGATACGCAGTATTTT.